The clone carrying this T cell receptor beta chain showed up just a few times. Its antigen is as yet unknown. Sorting that relied on CD45RO/CCR7/CD25/CD127/CD95/CD27 yielded CD4+ naive, central memory, regulatory and stem cell-like memory cells. Populations obtained by sorting all exceeded 95% purity. The entry originates in a study of beta chain features in type 1 diabetes. The V and J ends lost 1 base and 3 bases, in that order; junction bases with no gene match: 9. CDR3 length equals 16 residues. Germline V gene data show CDR1 as SGHTA and CDR2 as FQGNSA. Study results and caveats: Compared to healthy donors, patients appeared to have naive, central memory and Treg TCRB repertoires that were more alike. TCRB CDR3s were moderately but significantly shorter in Type 1 diabetes patients in all four CD4+ subsets.

Reverse transcription of all isolated RNA meant that expressed TCRB transcripts were sequenced. Profiling relied on immunoSEQ multiplex PCR, and the TCRdb table lists in-frame clones only, not all of them. Of roughly 340,000 clones in the sample, around 12% are singletons; the top ten hold about 0.01%. What was sequenced was naive CD4+ T cells from blood. V gene TRBV7-2 combines with J gene TRBJ2-7, with 7 bases aligning to TRBD2. The sequence was collected from a woman between 18 and 29 years old with type 1 diabetes. CDR3 loop: CASSLVAGGGIYEQYF. CDR3 DNA sequence: TGTGCCAGCAGCTTAGTGGCTGGCGGGGGAATCTACGAGCAGTACTTC.